This T cell receptor (beta chain) was identified in a study of blood T cell repertoires in COVID-19. Study in general: There were acute and convalescent COVID-19 samples, and they came from the United States, Italy and Spain. PBMCs, B-cell-depleted T cells, or T cells provided the cDNA or gDNA that made up the material.

The CDR3 loop spans 16 amino acids. The table came from immunoSEQ multiplex PCR; TCRdb's copy has only in-frame clones and leaves some out. The repertoire includes 150,000 to 200,000 clones, approximately 86% of them detected once, and 9.8% sits in the top ten. The sample was peripheral blood. The TCR originated in a woman older than 75 with acute or convalescent COVID-19. V gene TRBV21-1 combines with J gene TRBJ2-1; TRBD1 reflects the table's D call only, with no check against the DNA. TRBV21-1 is tagged as a pseudogene. This CDR3 reads CASTQRALGADNEQFF. For the CDR3, the DNA is TGTGCCAGCACCCAAAGGGCCCTGGGGGCAGACAATGAGCAGTTCTTC.